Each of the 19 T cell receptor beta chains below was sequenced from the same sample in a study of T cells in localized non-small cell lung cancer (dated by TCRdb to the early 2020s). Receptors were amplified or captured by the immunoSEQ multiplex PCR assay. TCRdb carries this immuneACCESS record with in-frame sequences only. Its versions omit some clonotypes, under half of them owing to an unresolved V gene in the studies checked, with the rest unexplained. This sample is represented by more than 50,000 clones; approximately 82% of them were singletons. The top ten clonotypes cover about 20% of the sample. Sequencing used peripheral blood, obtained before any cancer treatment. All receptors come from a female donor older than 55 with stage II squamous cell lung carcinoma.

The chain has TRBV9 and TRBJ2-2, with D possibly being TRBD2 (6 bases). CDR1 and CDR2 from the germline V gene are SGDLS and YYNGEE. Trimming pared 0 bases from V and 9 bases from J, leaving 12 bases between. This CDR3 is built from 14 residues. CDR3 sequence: CASSVDRGWRELFF. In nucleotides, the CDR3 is TGTGCCAGCAGCGTAGACCGGGGGTGGCGGGAGCTGTTTTTT.

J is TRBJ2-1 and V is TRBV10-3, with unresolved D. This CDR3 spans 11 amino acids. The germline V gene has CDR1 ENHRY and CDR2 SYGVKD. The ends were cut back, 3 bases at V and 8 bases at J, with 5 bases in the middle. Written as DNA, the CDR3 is TGTGCCATCAGTGATAAAGATGAGCAGTTCTTC. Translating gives CAISDKDEQFF.

CDR3 region: CASSPGGRPRYEQYF. Written as DNA, the CDR3 is TGTGCCAGCAGTCCCGGGGGAAGGCCGAGATACGAGCAGTACTTC. V usage is TRBV6-6 and J usage is TRBJ2-7, with D maybe TRBD2 (6 bases). V gave up 5 bases and J gave up 4 bases, with 18 bases separating them. From germline, CDR1 is MNHNY and CDR2 SVGAGI (reference sequence). The CDR3 spans 15 residues.

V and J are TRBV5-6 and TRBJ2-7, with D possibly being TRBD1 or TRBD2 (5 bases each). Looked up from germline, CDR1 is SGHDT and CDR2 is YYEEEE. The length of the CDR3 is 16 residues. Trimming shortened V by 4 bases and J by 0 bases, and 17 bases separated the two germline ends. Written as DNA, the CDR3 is TGTGCCAGCAGCGAGGCCGGGACCTCACGCTCCTACGAGCAGTACTTC. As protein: CASSEAGTSRSYEQYF.

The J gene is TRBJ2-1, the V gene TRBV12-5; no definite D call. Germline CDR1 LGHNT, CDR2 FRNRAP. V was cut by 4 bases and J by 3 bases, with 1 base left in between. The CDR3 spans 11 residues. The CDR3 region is CASGYYNEQFF. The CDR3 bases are TGTGCTAGTGGTTACTACAATGAGCAGTTCTTC.

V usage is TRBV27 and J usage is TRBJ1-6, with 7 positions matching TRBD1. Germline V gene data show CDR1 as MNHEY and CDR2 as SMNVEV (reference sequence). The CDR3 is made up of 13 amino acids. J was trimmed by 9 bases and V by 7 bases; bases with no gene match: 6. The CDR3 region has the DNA TGTGCCAGCAAACAGGGGATGGGTTCACCCCTCCACTTT. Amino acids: CASKQGMGSPLHF.

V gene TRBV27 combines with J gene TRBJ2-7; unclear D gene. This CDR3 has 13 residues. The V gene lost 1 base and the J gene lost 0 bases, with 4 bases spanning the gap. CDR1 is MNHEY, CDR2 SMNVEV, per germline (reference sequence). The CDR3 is CASSLYYSYEQYF. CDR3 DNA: TGTGCCAGCAGTTTATATTACTCCTACGAGCAGTACTTC.

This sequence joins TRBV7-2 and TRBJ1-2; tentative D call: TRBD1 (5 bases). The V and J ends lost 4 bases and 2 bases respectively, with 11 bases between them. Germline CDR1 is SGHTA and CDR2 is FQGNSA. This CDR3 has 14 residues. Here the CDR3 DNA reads TGTGCCAGCAGCTCGAGGGGCGTAAACTATGGCTACACCTTC. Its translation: CASSSRGVNYGYTF.

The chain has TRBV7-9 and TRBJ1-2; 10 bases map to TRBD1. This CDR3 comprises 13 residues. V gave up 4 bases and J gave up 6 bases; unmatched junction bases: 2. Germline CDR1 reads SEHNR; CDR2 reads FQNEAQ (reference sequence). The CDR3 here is CASSSGTGDGYTF. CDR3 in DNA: TGTGCCAGCAGCTCCGGGACAGGGGATGGCTACACCTTC.

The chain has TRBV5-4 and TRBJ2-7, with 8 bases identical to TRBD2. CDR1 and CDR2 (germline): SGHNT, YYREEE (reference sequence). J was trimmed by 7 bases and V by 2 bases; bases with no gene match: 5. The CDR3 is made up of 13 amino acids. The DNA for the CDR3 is TGTGCCAGCAGCTTCTCGGCGGGGGGAGAGCAGTACTTC. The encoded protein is CASSFSAGGEQYF. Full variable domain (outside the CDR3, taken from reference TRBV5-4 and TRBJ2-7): ETGVTQSPTHLIKTRGQQVTLRCSSQSGHNTVSWYQQALGQGPQFIFQYYREEENGRGNFPPRFSGLQFPNYSSELNVNALELDDSALYLCASSFSAGGEQYFGPGTRLTVT.

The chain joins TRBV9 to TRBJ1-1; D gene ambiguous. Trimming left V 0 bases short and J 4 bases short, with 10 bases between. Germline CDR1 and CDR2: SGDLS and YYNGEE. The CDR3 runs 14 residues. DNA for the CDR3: TGTGCCAGCAGCGTAGGGGTCCAGGCCACTGAAGCTTTCTTT. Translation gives CASSVGVQATEAFF.

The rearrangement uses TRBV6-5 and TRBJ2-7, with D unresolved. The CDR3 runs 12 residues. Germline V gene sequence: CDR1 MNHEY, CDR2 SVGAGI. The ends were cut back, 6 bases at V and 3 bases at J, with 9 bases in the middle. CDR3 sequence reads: CASRGASYEQYF. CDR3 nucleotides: TGTGCCAGCAGAGGAGCCAGCTACGAGCAGTACTTC.

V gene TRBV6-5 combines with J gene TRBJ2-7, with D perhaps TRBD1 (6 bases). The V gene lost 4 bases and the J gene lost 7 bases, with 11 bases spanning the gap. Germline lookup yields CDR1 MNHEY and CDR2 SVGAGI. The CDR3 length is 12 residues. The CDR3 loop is CASSSLDREQYF. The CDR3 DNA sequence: TGTGCCAGCAGTTCCTTGGACAGAGAGCAGTACTTC.

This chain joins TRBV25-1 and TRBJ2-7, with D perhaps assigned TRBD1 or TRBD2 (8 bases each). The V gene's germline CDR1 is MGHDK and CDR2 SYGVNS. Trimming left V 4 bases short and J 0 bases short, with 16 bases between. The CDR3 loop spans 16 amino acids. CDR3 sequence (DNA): TGTGCCAGCAGTGGATTAGCGGGACAGGCCTCCTACGAGCAGTACTTC. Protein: CASSGLAGQASYEQYF.

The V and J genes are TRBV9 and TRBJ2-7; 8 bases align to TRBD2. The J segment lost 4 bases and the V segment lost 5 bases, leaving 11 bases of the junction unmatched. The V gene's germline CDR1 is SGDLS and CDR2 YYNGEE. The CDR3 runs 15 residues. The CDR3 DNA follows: TGTGCCAGCAGGTTCCGGGACGGGGGGGGTTACGAGCAGTACTTC. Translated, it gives CASRFRDGGGYEQYF.

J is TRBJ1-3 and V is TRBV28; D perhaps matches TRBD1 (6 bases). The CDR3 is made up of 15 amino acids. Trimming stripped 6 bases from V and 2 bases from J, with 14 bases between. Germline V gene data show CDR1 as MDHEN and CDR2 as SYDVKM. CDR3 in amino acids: CASRLQGRAGNTIYF. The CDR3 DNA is TGTGCCAGCAGGTTGCAGGGGAGGGCTGGAAACACCATATATTTT.

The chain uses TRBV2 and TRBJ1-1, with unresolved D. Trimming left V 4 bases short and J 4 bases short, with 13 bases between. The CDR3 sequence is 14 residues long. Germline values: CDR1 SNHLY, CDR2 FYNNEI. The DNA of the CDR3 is TGTGCCAGCAGTGTCCCTCCGGGAAGCACTGAAGCTTTCTTT. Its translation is CASSVPPGSTEAFF.

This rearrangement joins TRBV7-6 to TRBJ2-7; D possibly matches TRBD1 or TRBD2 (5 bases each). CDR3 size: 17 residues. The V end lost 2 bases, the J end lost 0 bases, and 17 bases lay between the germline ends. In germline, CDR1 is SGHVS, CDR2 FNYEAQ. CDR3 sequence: CASSLTGAGSDSYEQYF. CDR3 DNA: TGTGCCAGCAGCTTAACCGGGGCAGGGAGCGACTCCTACGAGCAGTACTTC.

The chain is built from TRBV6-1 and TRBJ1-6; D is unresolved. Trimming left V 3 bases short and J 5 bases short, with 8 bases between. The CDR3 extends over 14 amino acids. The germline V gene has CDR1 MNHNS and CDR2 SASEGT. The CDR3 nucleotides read TGTGCCAGCAGTGATTGGCGGGATAATTCACCCCTCCACTTT. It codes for CASSDWRDNSPLHF.